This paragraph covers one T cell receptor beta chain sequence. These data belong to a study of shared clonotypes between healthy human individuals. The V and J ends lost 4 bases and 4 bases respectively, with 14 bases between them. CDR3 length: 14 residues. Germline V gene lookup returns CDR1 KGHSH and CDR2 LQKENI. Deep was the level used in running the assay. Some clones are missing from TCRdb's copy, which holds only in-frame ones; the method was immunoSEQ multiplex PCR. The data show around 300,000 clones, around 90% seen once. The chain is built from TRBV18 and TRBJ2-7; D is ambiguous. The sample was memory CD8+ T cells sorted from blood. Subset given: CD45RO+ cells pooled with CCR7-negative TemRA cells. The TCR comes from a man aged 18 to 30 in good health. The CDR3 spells CASSQPGHQYEQYF. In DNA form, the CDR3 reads TGTGCCAGCTCACAACCGGGTCACCAATACGAGCAGTACTTC.